The subject of this entry is one T cell receptor beta chain. Its target is not known. The J segment lost 0 bases and the V segment lost 4 bases, leaving 10 bases of the junction unmatched. The CDR3 contains 19 residues. CDR1 and CDR2 from the germline V gene are SGHRS and YFSETQ. Individual cDNA molecules received unique molecular identifiers during library preparation. TCRdb called the 5' RACE reads again in MiXCR, with one record for every CDR3 protein. Of about 50,000 distinct CDR3 sequences in the sample, approximately 13% are singletons; the top ten hold about a tenth. This entry belongs to a study of early T cells in non-severe SARS-CoV-2 infection. For the study at large: From unsorted whole blood, bulk RNA was sequenced, and the chains remained unpaired.

Whole-study findings and limits: In VDJdb matching, anti-spike CD8 responses were favored while private and CD4 specificities went missing.

V usage is TRBV5-1 and J usage is TRBJ2-1; 13 bases are a match to TRBD2. The clonotype originates from an adult who was a healthcare worker with PCR-confirmed SARS-CoV-2 infection or an uninfected control (not recorded which). Input material: whole blood. The CDR3 coding sequence is TGCGCCAGCAGCCCGAGGACTAGCGGGGGCCCAAGCTCCTACAATGAGCAGTTCTTC. It translates to CASSPRTSGGPSSYNEQFF.